The next 25 T cell receptor beta chains were all read from a single sample in a study of cytomegalovirus exposure and HLA in healthy donors. A multiplex PCR was run with 60 Vbeta primers and 13 Jbeta primers. The protocol was immunoSEQ multiplex PCR, while the TCRdb copy is restricted to in-frame clones and leaves out a portion. The sample has roughly 170,000 clones, around 80% seen once. Material for sequencing was PBMCs. The receptors shown here come from a female donor in good health and CMV-seronegative.

The rearrangement joins TRBV6-5 to TRBJ2-5; a weak D match, TRBD2 (6 bases). With the DNA end fitting TRBJ2-7 better, the J assignment may be wrong. Germline V gene sequence: CDR1 MNHEY, CDR2 SVGAGI. This CDR3 comprises 13 residues. CDR3 in amino acids: CASSIVGTYEQYF. The CDR3, as DNA: TGTGCCAGCAGCATAGTAGGGACTTACGAGCAGTACTTC.

The gene calls are TRBV28 and TRBJ1-1, with D possibly TRBD1 on 6 matching bases. Per the germline V gene, CDR1 is MDHEN and CDR2 is SYDVKM. V lost 6 bases to trimming and J lost 2 bases, with 16 bases between them. The CDR3 has 15 residues. The CDR3 DNA is TGTGCCAGCAGAAGGCGGCACAGGGTAAACACTGAAGCTTTCTTT. It is translated as CASRRRHRVNTEAFF.

This rearrangement joins TRBV28 to TRBJ1-1; TRBD1 matches at 7 bases. The CDR3 length is 15 residues. Per the germline V gene, CDR1 is MDHEN and CDR2 is SYDVKM. V was pared by 5 bases and J by 1 base, with 7 bases of the junction left unmatched. The DNA for the CDR3 is TGTGCCAGCAGTACGCCGGGACAGCGGAACACTGAAGCTTTCTTT. Its protein is CASSTPGQRNTEAFF.

The chain is built from TRBV7-9 and TRBJ2-2, with a possible D match to TRBD1 (5 bases). This CDR3 is built from 16 residues. With 5 bases removed from V and 1 base from J, the gap between germline ends came to 14 bases. Per germline, CDR1 SEHNR and CDR2 FQNEAQ (reference sequence). The chain's CDR3 is CASSPTGTVNTGELFF. For the CDR3, the DNA is TGTGCCAGCAGCCCCACAGGAACAGTGAACACCGGGGAGCTGTTTTTT.

This clone was detected once. This chain joins TRBV27 and TRBJ2-1; 10 bases map to TRBD2. CDR1 and CDR2 from the germline V gene are MNHEY and SMNVEV (reference sequence). There are 14 residues in the CDR3. Trimming removed 3 bases from V and 13 bases from J; junction bases left unmatched: 9. CDR3: CASSFTSGTRAQFF. The DNA of the CDR3 is TGTGCCAGCAGTTTTACTAGCGGGACTCGGGCTCAGTTCTTC.

V usage is TRBV5-5 and J usage is TRBJ1-4; a possible D gene is TRBD1 (5 bases). This CDR3 region has 12 residues. Trimming cost V 0 bases and J 8 bases, with 5 bases left between them. Per germline, CDR1 SGHKS and CDR2 YYEKEE (reference sequence). Here the CDR3 DNA reads TGTGCCAGCAGCTTGGGACAGGAAAAACTGTTTTTT. Translating gives CASSLGQEKLFF. The complete variable domain, with remaining parts taken from reference TRBV5-5 and TRBJ1-4, reads DAGVTQSPTHLIKTRGQQVTLRCSPISGHKSVSWYQQVLGQGPQFIFQYYEKEERGRGNFPDRFSARQFPNYSSELNVNALLLGDSALYLCASSLGQEKLFFGSGTQLSVL.

This clone was seen more than once but under ten times. The chain uses TRBV4-3 and TRBJ2-7, with D hard to call. The V gene lost 0 bases and the J gene lost 2 bases, with 8 bases spanning the gap. The CDR3 extends over 14 amino acids. The germline CDR1 and CDR2 sequences are LGHNA and YSLEER. CDR3 coding DNA: TGCGCCAGCAGCCAAGATTTTCGGGCCTACGAGCAGTACTTC. Protein: CASSQDFRAYEQYF.

The chain recombines TRBV29-1 with TRBJ2-5; possible D gene TRBD1, 6 bases. V was trimmed by 3 bases and J by 4 bases, leaving 9 bases between them. CDR3 length: 12 residues. Per germline, CDR1 SQVTM and CDR2 ANQGSEA. This CDR3 is CSVDRGRETQYF. In DNA, the CDR3 is TGCAGCGTTGACAGGGGTCGAGAGACCCAGTACTTC.

The CDR3 loop reads CASSLRGAQYF. The CDR3 DNA follows: TGTGCCAGCAGTCTCAGGGGGGCCCAGTACTTC. The chain combines TRBV6-5 with TRBJ2-5; tentative D call: TRBD1 (7 bases). The CDR3 is made up of 11 amino acids. Germline V gene sequence: CDR1 MNHEY, CDR2 SVGAGI. Trimming cost V 5 bases and J 9 bases, with 10 bases left between them.

This chain joins TRBV11-2 and TRBJ2-1, with 9 bases lining up with TRBD2. Germline V lookup: CDR1 SGHAT, CDR2 FQNNGV. This CDR3 spans 17 amino acids. V lost 5 bases and J lost 7; bases outside the gene matches: 15. DNA for the CDR3: TGTGCCAGCAGCCCGGCGGGGGCGGGAGGGCCATATAATGAGCAGTTCTTC. As protein: CASSPAGAGGPYNEQFF.

The gene calls are TRBV29-1 and TRBJ2-3; 10 nucleotides align to TRBD1. Trimming removed 4 bases from V and 5 bases from J; junction bases left unmatched: 9. CDR1 and CDR2 from the germline V gene are SQVTM and ANQGSEA. The CDR3 consists of 15 residues. CDR3 in amino acids: CSVAGTGDLRDTQYF. The DNA for the CDR3 is TGCAGCGTTGCAGGGACAGGGGATCTTAGAGATACGCAGTATTTT.

The chain's CDR3 is CASSLGWAGGVDTQYF. CDR3 bases: TGTGCCAGCAGCTTGGGCTGGGCGGGGGGAGTGGATACGCAGTATTTT. The chain links TRBV5-4 to TRBJ2-3; 8 nucleotides line up with TRBD2. Germline lookup yields CDR1 SGHNT and CDR2 YYREEE (reference sequence). The CDR3 totals 16 residues. V dropped 0 bases and J dropped 6; count of bases not matched to a gene: 9.

This chain uses TRBV4-1 with TRBJ1-2, with TRBD1 as a possible D gene (5 bases). Trimming removed 4 bases from V and 2 bases from J, with 20 bases in between. This CDR3 has 17 residues. CDR1 is MGHRA, CDR2 YSYEKL, per germline. CDR3 sequence reads: CASSPGVGQGRNYGYTF. The CDR3 coding sequence is TGCGCCAGCAGCCCGGGAGTAGGGCAGGGCCGCAACTATGGCTACACCTTC.

J is TRBJ2-7 and V is TRBV7-9, with 8 bases that match TRBD2. The CDR3 is 13 amino acids. Germline V gene data show CDR1 as SEHNR and CDR2 as FQNEAQ (reference sequence). V shed 7 bases, J shed 2 bases, and the junction held 4 bases outside the gene matches. CDR3 nucleotide sequence: TGTGCCAGCACCCATAGCGGGACCTACGAGCAGTACTTC. Amino acids: CASTHSGTYEQYF. Full variable domain (rest looked up from reference TRBV7-9 and TRBJ2-7): DTGVSQNPRHKITKRGQNVTFRCDPISEHNRLYWYRQTLGQGPEFLTYFQNEAQLEKSRLLSDRFSAERPKGSFSTLEIQRTEQGDSAMYLCASTHSGTYEQYFGPGTRLTVT.

This chain uses TRBV12-5 with TRBJ2-5; D is uncertain. V was shortened by 3 bases and J by 1 base, with 9 bases between the two germline ends. This CDR3 is 14 amino acids long. Germline CDR1 and CDR2: LGHNT and FRNRAP. The CDR3 here is CASGFTPGQETQYF. CDR3 nucleotides: TGTGCTAGTGGTTTTACACCTGGCCAAGAGACCCAGTACTTC.

The chain is built from TRBV11-2 and TRBJ2-3; 9 nucleotides match TRBD2. The trim removed 6 bases at V and 1 base at J, leaving 8 bases unmatched. Germline V lookup: CDR1 SGHAT, CDR2 FQNNGV. This CDR3 is 16 amino acids long. The CDR3 loop reads CASSPARTSGTDTQYF. The CDR3 DNA follows: TGTGCCAGCAGTCCTGCCCGGACTAGCGGCACAGATACGCAGTATTTT.

V is TRBV9 and J is TRBJ2-3; the match to TRBD1 covers 11 bases. Per the germline V gene, CDR1 is SGDLS and CDR2 is YYNGEE. The ends lost 4 bases at V and 3 bases at J; junction bases unmatched: 7. The CDR3 runs to 16 residues. CDR3 DNA: TGTGCCAGCAGCTACTACAGGGACAGGGGGACAGATACGCAGTATTTT. Its protein product is CASSYYRDRGTDTQYF.

The V and J genes are TRBV19 and TRBJ1-6; the match to TRBD1 covers 8 bases. The CDR3 runs to 18 residues. Germline trimming cut 1 base from V and 2 bases from J; bases unmatched to any gene: 7. The germline gives CDR1 LNHDA, CDR2 SQIVND (reference sequence). For the CDR3, the DNA is TGTGCCAGTAGTATAGTCCGGCAGGGGGCGGCCTATAATTCACCCCTCCACTTT. This sequence encodes CASSIVRQGAAYNSPLHF.

This chain uses TRBV19 with TRBJ1-4, with 8 bases identical to TRBD1. CDR1 LNHDA and CDR2 SQIVND come from the germline V gene (reference sequence). The CDR3 is made up of 14 amino acids. V lost 6 bases to trimming and J lost 7 bases; unmatched junction nucleotides: 7. The CDR3 DNA sequence: TGTGCCAGTAGGAAGACAGGGGCAACTGAAAAACTGTTTTTT. It translates to CASRKTGATEKLFF. The whole variable domain, remainder taken from reference TRBV19 and TRBJ1-4, is DGGITQSPKYLFRKEGQNVTLSCEQNLNHDAMYWYRQDPGQGLRLIYYSQIVNDFQKGDIAEGYSVSREKKESFPLTVTSAQKNPTAFYLCASRKTGATEKLFFGSGTQLSVL.

The V gene is TRBV7-8, the J gene TRBJ2-7, with 15 bases matching TRBD2. The V and J ends lost 6 bases and 0 bases, in that order; junction bases with no gene match: 6. The length of the CDR3 is 17 residues. Germline assignment: CDR1 SGHVS and CDR2 FQNEAQ. In DNA, the CDR3 is TGTGCCAGCAGGGGACTAGCGGGGGGCCGATTCTCCTACGAGCAGTACTTC. It encodes CASRGLAGGRFSYEQYF.

Comments on this clone: Mismatch with germline at one junction end may stem from a read error. The rearrangement links TRBV7-3 to TRBJ1-1; no definite D call. This CDR3 is built from 13 residues. Germline CDR1 is SGHTA and CDR2 is FQGTGA. CDR3 nucleotide sequence: TGTGCCGGCAGCCGTGGAGGGAACACTGAAGCTTTCTTT. Amino acids: CAGSRGGNTEAFF.

V usage is TRBV27 and J usage is TRBJ2-1, with 9 bases identical to TRBD2. V shed 2 bases and J 7 bases; nucleotides not matched to a gene: 3. This CDR3 is 14 amino acids long. Germline V lookup: CDR1 MNHEY, CDR2 SMNVEV (reference sequence). The CDR3 DNA reads TGTGCCAGCAGTTTAGGCGGGAGGGGGAATGAGCAGTTCTTC. This encodes CASSLGGRGNEQFF.

The chain has TRBV7-3 and TRBJ2-3; maybe TRBD1 (5 bases). V was clipped by 2 bases and J by 6 bases, with 12 bases between them. The germline V gene has CDR1 SGHTA and CDR2 FQGTGA. The CDR3 runs to 14 residues. CDR3 sequence reads: CASSLGQGRDTQYF. The CDR3 nucleotides are TGTGCCAGCAGCTTAGGGCAGGGAAGGGATACGCAGTATTTT.

This chain connects TRBV13 to TRBJ2-7; 7 nucleotides match TRBD2. The J segment lost 2 bases and the V segment lost 5 bases, leaving 9 bases of the junction unmatched. From germline, CDR1 is PRHDT and CDR2 FYEKMQ (reference sequence). The CDR3 totals 15 residues. The CDR3: CASSPRRGFAYEQYF. For the CDR3, the DNA is TGTGCCAGCAGCCCCCGGCGGGGGTTCGCCTACGAGCAGTACTTC. The full variable domain, completed using reference TRBV13 and TRBJ2-7, is AAGVIQSPRHLIKEKRETATLKCYPIPRHDTVYWYQQGPGQDPQFLISFYEKMQSDKGSIPDRFSAQQFSDYHSELNMSSLELGDSALYFCASSPRRGFAYEQYFGPGTRLTVT.

V and J are TRBV7-9 and TRBJ2-2; TRBD2 matches 9 bases. The CDR3 is made up of 16 amino acids. The V gene's germline CDR1 is SEHNR and CDR2 FQNEAQ (reference sequence). V dropped 4 bases and J dropped 5; count of bases not matched to a gene: 8. CDR3 sequence: CASSYPGLATTGELFF. The CDR3 coding sequence is TGTGCCAGCAGCTACCCAGGACTAGCGACGACCGGGGAGCTGTTTTTT.